The rows below give T cell receptor beta chains drawn from one sample of a study of regulatory T cells in long-lasting Graves disease. TCRdb re-analysed the multiplex PCR reads in MiXCR, keeping a single row per CDR3 protein. The sample lists approximately 500,000 distinct CDR3 sequences, roughly 21% occurring once. Sample: peripheral blood mononuclear cells (PBMCs), taken when the disease was refractory, from a patient treated with antithyroid drugs. The receptors originated from a female donor with Graves disease. CDR3s leave out the opening cysteine and the closing phenylalanine or tryptophan. Clone size, where shown, is once, few, many, or a class for clones that have expanded.

abundance	len	v_gene	j_gene	CDR3aa
many	17	TRBV15	TRBJ2-4	ATSRGGQGSNLAKNIQY
.	13	TRBV11-2	TRBJ2-1	ASRTLAGGPVEQF
many	12	TRBV28	TRBJ1-1	ASRTGTLGTEAF
many	12	TRBV7-9	TRBJ1-4	ASSRGQGWEKLF
many	10	TRBV12-3/TRBV12-4	TRBJ1-1	ASGQGWAEAF
.	11	TRBV7-9	TRBJ1-1	ASSFNTSTEAF
.	12	TRBV28	TRBJ2-3	ASHTQGATDTQY
.	13	TRBV24-1	TRBJ2-2	ATSDWGLHTGELF
few	14	TRBV6-5	TRBJ2-2	ASSYSDWGNTGELF
few	13	TRBV12-3/TRBV12-4	TRBJ1-3	ASSFYVYAGNTIY
many	14	TRBV7-2	TRBJ2-5	ASSPRLAGGRETQY
few	13	TRBV10-3	TRBJ1-6	AISELGGNNSPLH
.	13	TRBV5-6	TRBJ2-5	ASSFSGPTQETQY
many	13	TRBV6-5	TRBJ1-6	ASSLGQGVNSPLH
many	13	TRBV12-3/TRBV12-4	TRBJ2-6	ASSLSGSGANVLT
many	12	TRBV28	TRBJ2-7	ASSGQGTSLEQY
many	13	TRBV20-1	TRBJ2-7	SARAAGQGTYEQY
.	13	TRBV28	TRBJ2-2	ASRPGQGRTGELF
.	12	TRBV6-1	TRBJ1-6	ASSHSDSNSPLH
.	13	TRBV7-2	TRBJ2-7	ASSPQTGGGNEQY
many	12	TRBV7-2	TRBJ1-2	ASSLTGTDYGYT
.	14	TRBV6-9	TRBJ2-6	ASSYLPGSGANVLT
.	19	TRBV28	TRBJ2-1	ASSSPYTSTSGRAGNNEQF
many	10	TRBV7-9	TRBJ2-7	ASSYGSTEQY
.	14	TRBV5-1	TRBJ2-7	ASRPPLGQGTNEQY
many	13	TRBV27	TRBJ2-7	ASSFRGGVSYEQY
many	14	TRBV28	TRBJ2-5	ASSTAGRGREETQY
few	14	TRBV5-1	TRBJ2-3	ASSLWGSSGPDTQY
.	13	TRBV7-2	TRBJ2-4	ASSLGPGRENIQY
many	19	TRBV28	TRBJ1-2	ASSSRFVTFERDTPNYGYT
few	11	TRBV10-3	TRBJ2-5	AIRAQDGETQY
many	13	TRBV27	TRBJ1-1	ASSPGQGAATEAF
.	11	TRBV6-1	TRBJ2-5	ASSGENSETQY
many	11	TRBV12-3/TRBV12-4	TRBJ1-5	ASSFSRDQPQH
.	15	TRBV20-1	TRBJ1-1	SARDEQDYTRFPEAF
many	13	TRBV2	TRBJ2-7	ASSEGWDSSYEQY
few	16	TRBV19	TRBJ2-5	ASSGGASGSWNQETQY
.	13	TRBV2	TRBJ1-1	ASSPDRGRLTEAF
few	14	TRBV28	TRBJ2-2	ASSLMRLAGAGELF
few	12	TRBV6-5	TRBJ2-5	ASSYKSEQDTQY
many	13	TRBV28	TRBJ1-5	ASSSRTAGMKPQH
.	13	TRBV27	TRBJ1-4	ASSPMTGGTPELF
.	12	TRBV6-2/TRBV6-3	TRBJ1-1	ASTLDRETQEAF
few	13	TRBV6-1	TRBJ2-3	ASSGTSGRTDTQY
once	14	TRBV6-1	TRBJ2-3	ASSPRGAAGTDTQY
once	12	TRBV18	TRBJ1-5	ASSARDSRQPQH
many	13	TRBV12-3/TRBV12-4	TRBJ1-1	ASSLGDREGTEAF
.	14	TRBV28	TRBJ1-6	ASSPGSPPWNSPLH
many	10	TRBV10-1	TRBJ2-2	ASSESTGELF
.	13	TRBV3-1	TRBJ2-5	ASSPPGQGMETQY
many	14	TRBV10-3	TRBJ2-7	AISESISGGSYEQY
many	14	TRBV28	TRBJ2-5	ASSLGGGQGMETQY
few	13	TRBV3-1	TRBJ2-5	ASSPWGGGQETQY